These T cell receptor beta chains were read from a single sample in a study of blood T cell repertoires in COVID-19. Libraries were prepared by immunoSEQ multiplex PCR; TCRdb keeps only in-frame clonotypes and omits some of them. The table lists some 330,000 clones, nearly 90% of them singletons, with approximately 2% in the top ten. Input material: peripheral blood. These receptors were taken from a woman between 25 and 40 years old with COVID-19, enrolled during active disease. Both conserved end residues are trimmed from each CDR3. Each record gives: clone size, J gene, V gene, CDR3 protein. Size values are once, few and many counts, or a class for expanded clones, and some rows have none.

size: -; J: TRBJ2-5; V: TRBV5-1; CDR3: ASSLRREVLGETQY
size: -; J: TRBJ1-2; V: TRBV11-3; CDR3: ASSSQGQGIYGYT
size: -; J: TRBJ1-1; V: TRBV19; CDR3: ASKGLSTGGTEAF
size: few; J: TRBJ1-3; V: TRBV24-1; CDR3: ATSRNTGSSGNTIY
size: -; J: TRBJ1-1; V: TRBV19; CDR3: ASSYRGTEAF
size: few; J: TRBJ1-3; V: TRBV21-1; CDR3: ASSISGLRGNTIY
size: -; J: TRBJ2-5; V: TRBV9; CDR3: ASSSTPRETQY
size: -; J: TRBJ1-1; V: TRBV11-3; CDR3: ASSPGTDSEAF
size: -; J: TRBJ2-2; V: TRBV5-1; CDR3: ASTYRGPTNTGELF
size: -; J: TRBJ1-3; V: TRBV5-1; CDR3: ASSLDSSGNTIY
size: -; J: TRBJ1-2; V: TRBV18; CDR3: ASSPDFNYGYT
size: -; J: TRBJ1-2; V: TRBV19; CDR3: ASSTGQGAYGYT
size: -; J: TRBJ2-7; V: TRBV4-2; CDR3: ASSQDLGGMEGYEQY
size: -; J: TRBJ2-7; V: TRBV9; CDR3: ASSAGALLDYEQY
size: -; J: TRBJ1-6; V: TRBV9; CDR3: ASSSQTGSNSPLH
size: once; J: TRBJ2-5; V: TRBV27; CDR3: ASSFSGGETQY
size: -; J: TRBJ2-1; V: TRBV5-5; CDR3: ASSLARDWF
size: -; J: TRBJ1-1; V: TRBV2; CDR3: ASSVLAGNTEAF
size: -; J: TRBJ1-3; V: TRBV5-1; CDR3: ASSLEGVTGNTIY
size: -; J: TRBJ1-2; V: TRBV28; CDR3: ASSFQASPNYGYT
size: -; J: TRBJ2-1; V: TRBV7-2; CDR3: ASSLGLAGGSSYNEQF
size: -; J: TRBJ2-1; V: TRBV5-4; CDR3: ATRQRGGIYNEQF
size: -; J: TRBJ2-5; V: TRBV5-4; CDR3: ASSSQLAGVKETQY
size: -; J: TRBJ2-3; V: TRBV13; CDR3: ASSLKRGGTDTQY
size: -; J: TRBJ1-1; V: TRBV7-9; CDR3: ASGPEAF
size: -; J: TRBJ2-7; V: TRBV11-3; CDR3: ASSSTTGGIGEQY
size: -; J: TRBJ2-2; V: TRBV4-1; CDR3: ASSQEIDTLLQYTGELF
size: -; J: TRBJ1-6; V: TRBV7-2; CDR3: ASSFMRGPNSPLH
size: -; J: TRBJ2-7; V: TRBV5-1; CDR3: ASSSGQGNYEQY
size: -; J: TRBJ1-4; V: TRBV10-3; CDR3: AISESEGTGGGEKLF
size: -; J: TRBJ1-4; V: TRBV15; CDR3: ATSRGEGTSGEKLF
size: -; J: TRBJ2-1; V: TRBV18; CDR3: ASSRTSGGYNEQF
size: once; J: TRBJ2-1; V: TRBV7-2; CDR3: ASSLVGIEGGALF